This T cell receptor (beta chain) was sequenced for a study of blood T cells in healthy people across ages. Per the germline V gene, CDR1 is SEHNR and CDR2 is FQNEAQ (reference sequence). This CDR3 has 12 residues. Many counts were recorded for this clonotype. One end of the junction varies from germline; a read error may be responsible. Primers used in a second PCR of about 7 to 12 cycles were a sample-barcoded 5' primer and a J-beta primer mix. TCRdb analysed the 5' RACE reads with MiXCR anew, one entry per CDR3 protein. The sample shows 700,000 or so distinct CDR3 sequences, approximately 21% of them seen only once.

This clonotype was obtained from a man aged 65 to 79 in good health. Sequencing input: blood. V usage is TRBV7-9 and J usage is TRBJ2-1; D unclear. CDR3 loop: CASSLVGNEQFF. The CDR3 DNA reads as TGCGCCAGCAGCTTGGTTGGAAATGAGCAGTTCTTC.